Below are 25 T cell receptor beta chains sequenced from a single sample in a study of shared clonotypes between healthy human individuals. Terminally differentiated effector memory CD45RA+ cells were left out of the naive CD8 fraction, which was CD45RO-negative and positively selected for CCR7. The assay was immunoSEQ multiplex PCR, and TCRdb's table has in-frame clones only and misses some. This sample has millions of clones, with approximately 94% found just once. The sequencing input was naive CD8+ T cells from PBMCs. The receptor source for this set is a man aged 18 to 29 in good health. Some clones in this sample may be carry-over from other donors' samples.

The V call is TRBV6-5, the J call TRBJ2-7; 10 nucleotides line up with TRBD1. Germline V gene sequence: CDR1 MNHEY, CDR2 SVGAGI. The CDR3 spans 15 residues. The trim removed 0 bases at V and 7 bases at J, leaving 6 bases unmatched. The CDR3 spells CASSYSTGGAGEQYF. In nucleotides, the CDR3 is TGTGCCAGCAGTTACTCGACAGGGGGCGCGGGGGAGCAGTACTTC.

The rearrangement joins TRBV27 to TRBJ2-2; TRBD1 is a possible D gene (5 bases). Germline CDR1 is MNHEY and CDR2 is SMNVEV (reference sequence). CDR3 length: 15 residues. V lost 2 bases to trimming and J lost 3 bases, with 10 bases between them. The CDR3 sequence: CASSLMGRYTGELFF. The CDR3 coding sequence is TGTGCCAGCAGTTTAATGGGGCGATACACCGGGGAGCTGTTTTTT.

The V gene is TRBV20-1, the J gene TRBJ2-2; no firm D call. Looked up from germline, CDR1 is DFQATT and CDR2 is SNEGSKA (reference sequence). The CDR3 runs 11 residues. V was trimmed by 1 base and J by 8 bases, leaving 5 bases between them. CDR3 sequence: CSARAQGELFF. DNA of the CDR3: TGCAGTGCTAGAGCGCAGGGGGAGCTGTTTTTT.

This chain connects TRBV13 to TRBJ2-7, with 7 bases identical to TRBD2. This CDR3 has 15 amino acids. CDR1 is PRHDT and CDR2 is FYEKMQ in the germline V gene (reference sequence). The trim removed 3 bases at V and 2 bases at J, leaving 7 bases unmatched. CDR3 residues: CASSFSGPRAYEQYF. The CDR3 nucleotides read TGTGCCAGCAGCTTTAGCGGGCCTAGGGCCTACGAGCAGTACTTC.

The V gene is TRBV28, the J gene TRBJ2-1; 8 nucleotides match TRBD2. Germline CDR1 MDHEN, CDR2 SYDVKM. The CDR3 contains 15 residues. The V and J ends lost 7 bases and 3 bases, in that order; junction bases with no gene match: 8. CDR3: CASNIQGTSYNEQFF. CDR3 DNA: TGTGCCAGCAATATCCAAGGGACTAGCTACAATGAGCAGTTCTTC.

This chain uses TRBV27 with TRBJ2-3; 8 bases match TRBD1. V shed 5 bases and J 9 bases; nucleotides not matched to a gene: 19. CDR3 length: 17 residues. Germline V lookup: CDR1 MNHEY, CDR2 SMNVEV (reference sequence). As DNA, the CDR3 is TGTGCCAGCAGTCACCTGGCCACCGGGACAGGTGTGGACACGCAGTATTTT. This gives the protein CASSHLATGTGVDTQYF.

In DNA form, the CDR3 reads TGCGCCAGCAGCCGAATACTAGCGGGAAAAGAGACCCAGTACTTC. As protein: CASSRILAGKETQYF. The V gene is TRBV4-1, the J gene TRBJ2-5; 10 bases agree with TRBD2. In germline, CDR1 is MGHRA, CDR2 YSYEKL. Losses at the gene ends were 4 bases for V and 3 bases for J; bases not matched to a gene: 5. The CDR3 spans 15 residues.

As DNA, the CDR3 is TGCGCCAGCAGCTTGGAATCGGGTCGCTCCCGCTCCTACAATGAGCAGTTCTTC. It specifies CASSLESGRSRSYNEQFF. The chain links TRBV5-1 to TRBJ2-1; D remains unclear. CDR1 is SGHRS and CDR2 is YFSETQ in the germline V gene. The CDR3 has 18 amino acids. Trimming left V 0 bases short and J 0 bases short, with 16 bases between.

In regard to this clone: The sample has other DNA sequences that encode this CDR3 too. This rearrangement joins TRBV6-5 to TRBJ2-7; 11 bases line up with TRBD1. The CDR3 covers 14 residues. Germline trimming cut 7 bases from V and 2 bases from J; bases unmatched to any gene: 4. CDR1 and CDR2 (germline): MNHEY, SVGAGI. The CDR3 is CASTWGQGAYEQYF. The CDR3 DNA reads as TGTGCCAGCACGTGGGGACAGGGGGCCTACGAGCAGTACTTC.

This chain uses TRBV28 with TRBJ2-1; 7 nucleotides align to TRBD2. With V trimmed by 3 bases and J by 4 bases, 15 bases remained unmatched. The CDR3 spans 18 residues. CDR1 is MDHEN and CDR2 is SYDVKM in the germline V gene. CDR3 nucleotides: TGTGCCAGCAGTTTCGGGGGGAGTGGGTCCCGTCAATACAATGAGCAGTTCTTC. It specifies CASSFGGSGSRQYNEQFF.

On this clone itself: The same CDR3 can be traced to other DNA sequences in this sample. The V gene is TRBV9, the J gene TRBJ2-7, with D perhaps matching TRBD1 (5 bases). In germline, CDR1 is SGDLS, CDR2 YYNGEE. The CDR3 runs to 14 residues. V was cut by 7 bases and J by 3 bases, with 17 bases left in between. The DNA for the CDR3 is TGTGCCAGCTCAGTAGCCCCAGGGAACTACGAGCAGTACTTC. Encoded protein: CASSVAPGNYEQYF.

V gene TRBV5-1 combines with J gene TRBJ1-2; 7 bases are shared with TRBD1. The ends lost 4 bases at V and 7 bases at J; junction bases unmatched: 10. Germline loops: CDR1 SGHRS, CDR2 YFSETQ. The CDR3 loop spans 14 amino acids. CDR3 residues: CASSPIRDSRGYTF. DNA for the CDR3: TGCGCCAGCAGCCCAATCCGGGACAGTCGTGGCTACACCTTC.

V is TRBV4-2 and J is TRBJ2-7; a possible D gene is TRBD2 (6 bases). V was clipped by 3 bases and J by 0 bases, with 18 bases between them. The germline CDR1 and CDR2 sequences are LGHNA and YNFKEQ. This CDR3 contains 17 residues. The chain's CDR3 is CASSHGPWDFSSYEQYF. The CDR3, as DNA: TGTGCCAGCAGCCACGGGCCTTGGGACTTTTCCTCCTACGAGCAGTACTTC.

The J gene is TRBJ2-7, the V gene TRBV5-1, with 8 bases matching TRBD2. The CDR3 length is 19 residues. Germline loops: CDR1 SGHRS, CDR2 YFSETQ. The J segment lost 5 bases and the V segment lost 0 bases, leaving 19 bases of the junction unmatched. The CDR3 is CASSLVFLAGSTFGDEQYF. The DNA for the CDR3 is TGCGCCAGCAGCTTGGTCTTCCTAGCGGGTTCCACTTTTGGGGACGAGCAGTACTTC. Complete variable domain (other parts from reference TRBV5-1 and TRBJ2-7): KAGVTQTPRYLIKTRGQQVTLSCSPISGHRSVSWYQQTPGQGLQFLFEYFSETQRNKGNFPGRFSGRQFSNSRSEMNVSTLELGDSALYLCASSLVFLAGSTFGDEQYFGPGTRLTVT.

The chain recombines TRBV9 with TRBJ2-2; TRBD1 might be the D (5 bases). This CDR3 spans 14 amino acids. The germline V gene has CDR1 SGDLS and CDR2 YYNGEE. V was cut by 3 bases and J by 8 bases, with 14 bases left in between. As DNA, the CDR3 is TGTGCCAGCAGCGCGGGCAGGGTCCCGGGGGAGCTGTTTTTT. Translation: CASSAGRVPGELFF.

V is TRBV5-8 and J is TRBJ2-4, with 9 bases aligning to TRBD2. Trimming at V came to 2 bases and at J to 15 bases, leaving 3 bases not matched to a gene. The CDR3 loop spans 11 amino acids. CDR1 is SGHTS and CDR2 is YDEGEE in the germline V gene. CDR3 sequence reads: CASSFPGLAYF. Written as DNA, the CDR3 is TGTGCCAGCAGCTTCCCGGGACTAGCGTACTTC.

This clone is a singleton in its sample. V gene TRBV19 combines with J gene TRBJ2-1; D possibly corresponds to TRBD1 (5 bases). The CDR3 has 16 residues. The germline gives CDR1 LNHDA, CDR2 SQIVND (reference sequence). V shed 5 bases and J shed 0 bases, with 14 bases lying between them. In DNA, the CDR3 is TGTGCCAGTAGTGCCAGGGTAGGAATCTCCTACAATGAGCAGTTCTTC. Its protein product is CASSARVGISYNEQFF. The full variable domain, completed using reference TRBV19 and TRBJ2-1, is DGGITQSPKYLFRKEGQNVTLSCEQNLNHDAMYWYRQDPGQGLRLIYYSQIVNDFQKGDIAEGYSVSREKKESFPLTVTSAQKNPTAFYLCASSARVGISYNEQFFGPGTRLTVL.

The chain links TRBV5-6 to TRBJ2-7, with TRBD2 matching 12 bases. The CDR3 has 15 residues. Germline loops: CDR1 SGHDT, CDR2 YYEEEE. V gave up 4 bases and J gave up 3 bases; unmatched junction bases: 5. CDR3 in DNA: TGTGCCAGCAGCCTATGGACTAGCGGGATCTACGAGCAGTACTTC. Translating it yields CASSLWTSGIYEQYF.

The chain joins TRBV27 to TRBJ2-1; 10 bases are a match to TRBD2. Germline CDR1 MNHEY, CDR2 SMNVEV (reference sequence). V lost 6 bases to trimming and J lost 5 bases; unmatched junction nucleotides: 10. The CDR3 length is 16 residues. For the CDR3, the DNA is TGTGCCAGCAGCCCTAGCGGGAGATTTGGGGACAATGAGCAGTTCTTC. Translated: CASSPSGRFGDNEQFF.

This clone was counted a single time. V usage is TRBV27 and J usage is TRBJ2-3, with D unclear. This CDR3 contains 14 residues. Germline CDR1 MNHEY, CDR2 SMNVEV (reference sequence). V gave up 6 bases and J gave up 3 bases, with 13 bases separating them. This CDR3 is CASRETVRTDTQYF. CDR3 nucleotide sequence: TGTGCCAGCAGGGAGACCGTACGTACAGATACGCAGTATTTT.

The rearrangement uses TRBV29-1 and TRBJ2-2, with TRBD2 matching 13 bases. This CDR3 contains 13 residues. V lost 7 bases to trimming and J lost 5 bases; unmatched junction nucleotides: 1. Germline assignment: CDR1 SQVTM and CDR2 ANQGSEA. CDR3 DNA: TGCAGCGCGACTAGCGGGAGGACCGGGGAGCTGTTTTTT. Translation gives CSATSGRTGELFF.

The chain uses TRBV6-1 and TRBJ1-1; a weak D match, TRBD1 (6 bases). CDR1 and CDR2 (germline): MNHNS, SASEGT. The CDR3 is 14 amino acids. Trimming removed 7 bases from V and 0 bases from J, with 12 bases in between. This CDR3 is CASNEGGMNTEAFF. The CDR3 coding sequence is TGTGCCAGCAACGAGGGGGGGATGAACACTGAAGCTTTCTTT.

The chain carries TRBV27 and TRBJ2-7, with a weak D call TRBD1 (6 bases). Trimming removed 6 bases at V and 2 bases at J, with 14 bases between. CDR1 is MNHEY, CDR2 SMNVEV, per germline (reference sequence). The length of the CDR3 is 14 residues. CDR3 in amino acids: CASSPGTSTYEQYF. CDR3 bases: TGTGCCAGCAGCCCCGGGACATCGACCTACGAGCAGTACTTC.

The chain has TRBV5-1 and TRBJ2-7; 15 nucleotides align to TRBD2. This CDR3 has 17 residues. V lost 4 bases and J lost 0; bases outside the gene matches: 5. From germline, CDR1 is SGHRS and CDR2 YFSETQ. The CDR3 region is CASSEGLAGGISYEQYF. Here the CDR3 DNA reads TGCGCCAGCAGCGAGGGACTAGCGGGAGGCATCTCCTACGAGCAGTACTTC.

The chain couples TRBV19 to TRBJ1-2; weak D call: TRBD1 (6 bases). Germline V lookup: CDR1 LNHDA, CDR2 SQIVND (reference sequence). V lost 1 base and J 3 bases, leaving 9 bases between the germline ends. The CDR3 has 14 amino acids. CDR3 nucleotide sequence: TGTGCCAGTAGTATAGGCTGGACAGACTATGGCTACACCTTC. It specifies CASSIGWTDYGYTF. Looking up the rest from reference TRBV19 and TRBJ1-2 gives the full variable domain: DGGITQSPKYLFRKEGQNVTLSCEQNLNHDAMYWYRQDPGQGLRLIYYSQIVNDFQKGDIAEGYSVSREKKESFPLTVTSAQKNPTAFYLCASSIGWTDYGYTFGSGTRLTVV.